The sequence of this T cell receptor (beta chain) was determined in a study of molecular identifiers for immune sequencing clone quantification. Study findings and constraints: Spiked TCR RNA from one Jurkat cell reportedly showed up when mixed among around 1 million naive cells.

Germline V CDR1 and CDR2: PRHDT, FYEKMQ (reference sequence). Trimming pared 4 bases from V and 6 bases from J, leaving 8 bases between. CDR3 length: 12 residues. Worth noting for this clonotype: Its target is unknown.

Via MiXCR, TCRdb re-called the PCR reads, giving one row per CDR3 protein. The sample consists of approximately 550,000 distinct CDR3 sequences, around 21% of them appearing once. V and J are TRBV13 and TRBJ2-3; D remains ambiguous. This TCR came from a human donor in good health. Some libraries in this study had Jurkat cell RNA spiked in. The sequencing input was naive CD8+ T cells from blood, with Jurkat cell RNA spiked in. The sample's subset: FACS-sorted CD8+CD4-CCR7+CD45RA+ naive T cells. The chain's CDR3 is CASSSQGDTQYF. The CDR3 DNA reads as TGTGCCAGCAGCTCCCAAGGGGATACGCAGTATTTT.